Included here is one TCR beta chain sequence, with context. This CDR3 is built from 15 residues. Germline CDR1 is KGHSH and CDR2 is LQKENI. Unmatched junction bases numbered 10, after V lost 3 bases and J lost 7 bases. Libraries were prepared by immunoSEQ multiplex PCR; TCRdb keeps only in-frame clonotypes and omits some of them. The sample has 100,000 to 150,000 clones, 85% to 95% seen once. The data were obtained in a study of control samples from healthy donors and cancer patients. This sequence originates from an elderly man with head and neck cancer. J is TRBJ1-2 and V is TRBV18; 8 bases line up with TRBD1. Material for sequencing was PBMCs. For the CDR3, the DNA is TGTGCCAGCTCACCCCAGCAGCAGGGGGCTGGTGGCTACACCTTC. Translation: CASSPQQQGAGGYTF.